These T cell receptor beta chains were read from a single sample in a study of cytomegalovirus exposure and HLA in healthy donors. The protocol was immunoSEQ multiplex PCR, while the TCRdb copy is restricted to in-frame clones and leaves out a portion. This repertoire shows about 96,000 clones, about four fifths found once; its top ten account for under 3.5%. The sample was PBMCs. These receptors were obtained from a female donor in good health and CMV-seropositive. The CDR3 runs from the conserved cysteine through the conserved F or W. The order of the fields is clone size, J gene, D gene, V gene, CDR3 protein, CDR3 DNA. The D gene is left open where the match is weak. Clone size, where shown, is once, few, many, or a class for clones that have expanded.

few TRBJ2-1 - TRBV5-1 CASSSGSWGEEQFF TGCGCCAGCAGCTCTGGATCCTGGGGGGAGGAGCAGTTCTTC
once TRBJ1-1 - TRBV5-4 CASSLTENTEAFF TGTGCCAGCAGTTTGACAGAGAACACTGAAGCTTTCTTT
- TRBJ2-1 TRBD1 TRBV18 CASSPGRGNEQFF TGTGCCAGCTCACCCGGCAGGGGGAATGAGCAGTTCTTC
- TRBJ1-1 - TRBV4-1 CASSQADSRATEAFF TGCGCCAGCAGCCAAGCAGACAGCCGAGCCACTGAAGCTTTCTTT
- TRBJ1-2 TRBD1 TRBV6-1 CASRETGATYGYTF TGTGCCAGCAGGGAGACAGGGGCCACATATGGCTACACCTTC
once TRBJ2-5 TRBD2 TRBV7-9 CASSPSGGDAPQYF TGTGCCAGCAGCCCTTCGGGGGGTGATGCGCCCCAGTACTTC
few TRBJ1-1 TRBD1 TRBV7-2 CASSLGQGLNTEAFF TGTGCCAGCAGCTTGGGACAGGGCCTAAACACTGAAGCTTTCTTT
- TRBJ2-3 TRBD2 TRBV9 CASSPPTSGGDTQYF TGTGCCAGCAGTCCCCCTACTAGCGGGGGTGATACGCAGTATTTT
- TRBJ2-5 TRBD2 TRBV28 CASKRGGLERETQYF TGTGCCAGCAAACGGGGGGGCCTTGAAAGGGAGACCCAGTACTTC
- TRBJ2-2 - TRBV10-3 CAISAPRGPGGGELFF TGTGCCATCAGTGCACCCCGGGGTCCCGGAGGCGGGGAGCTGTTTTTT
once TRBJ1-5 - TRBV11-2 CASSLDRNQPQHF TGTGCCAGCAGCTTAGACAGGAATCAGCCCCAGCATTTT
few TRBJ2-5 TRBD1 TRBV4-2 CASSQGDGTEETQYF TGTGCCAGCAGCCAGGGTGATGGGACAGAAGAGACCCAGTACTTC
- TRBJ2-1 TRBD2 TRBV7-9 CASSPEKGLAGSWEQFF TGTGCCAGCAGCCCCGAGAAGGGACTAGCGGGTTCATGGGAGCAGTTCTTC
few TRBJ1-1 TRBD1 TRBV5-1 CASSFQGQGNTEAFF TGCGCCAGCAGCTTCCAGGGACAGGGGAACACTGAAGCTTTCTTT
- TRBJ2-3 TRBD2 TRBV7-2 CASSLARREGQDTQYF TGTGCCAGCAGCTTAGCGCGGAGGGAGGGCCAGGATACGCAGTATTTT
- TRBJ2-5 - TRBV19 CASSIEATKETQYF TGTGCCAGTAGTATAGAGGCAACAAAAGAGACCCAGTACTTC
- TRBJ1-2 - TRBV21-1 CASSKGRWCDYGYTF TGTGCCAGCAGCAAAGGGAGGTGGTGCGACTATGGCTACACCTTC
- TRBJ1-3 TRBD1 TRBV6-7 CASSPGQASSDHGSGNTIYF TGTGCCAGCAGTCCGGGACAGGCTTCAAGCGACCATGGCTCTGGAAACACCATATATTTT
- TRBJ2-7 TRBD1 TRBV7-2 CASSPGQGAPYEQYF TGTGCCAGCAGCCCGGGACAGGGCGCACCCTACGAGCAGTACTTC
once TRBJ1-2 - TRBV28 CASSLPGSNYGYTF TGTGCCAGCAGTCTTCCCGGGAGTAACTATGGCTACACCTTC
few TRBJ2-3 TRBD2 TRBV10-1 CASSHGRDTQYF TGCGCCAGCAGTCACGGGAGGGATACGCAGTATTTT
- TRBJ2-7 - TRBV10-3 CAITRGGAGYEQYF TGTGCCATCACCCGAGGGGGGGCTGGCTACGAGCAGTACTTC
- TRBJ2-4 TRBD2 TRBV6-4 CASRPGLAGSPQKNIQYF TGTGCCAGCAGGCCGGGACTAGCGGGTTCCCCCCAAAAAAACATTCAGTACTTC
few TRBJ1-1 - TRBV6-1 CASSEGGGEAFF TGTGCCAGCAGTGAAGGCGGGGGGGAAGCTTTCTTT